This record looks at one T cell receptor beta chain sequence and its context. No antigen is known for it. The protocol was immunoSEQ multiplex PCR, while the TCRdb copy is restricted to in-frame clones and leaves out a portion. The sample has roughly 120,000 clones, 70% to 90% seen once. The data stem from a study of T cell responses to AZD1222 COVID-19 vaccine. Study-level results: Seropositive status at baseline applied to only a handful of AZD1222 recipients. Among the donors, most were white British and more were female, and clonal diversity was possibly underestimated. Receipt of two AZD1222 doses was followed by a rise in Spike-specific TCR breadth and depth.

Germline loops: CDR1 SGHNT, CDR2 YENEEA. There are 12 residues in the CDR3. The V end lost 3 bases, the J end lost 8 bases, and 8 bases lay between the germline ends. The source of this sequence is an adult in good health. This rearrangement joins TRBV11-3 to TRBJ2-1; D is uncertain. The input for sequencing was peripheral blood, taken on day 0 of AZD1222 vaccination. CDR3 nucleotide sequence: TGTGCCAGCAGCTTGTTTGGGGATGAGCAGTTCTTC. Its translation is CASSLFGDEQFF.